The rows below give T cell receptor beta chains drawn from one sample of a study of blood T cells in healthy people across ages. TCRdb ran MiXCR on the 5' RACE reads and lists one entry per CDR3 protein. The sample shows some 290,000 distinct CDR3 sequences, roughly 29% of them seen only once. The sequenced sample consisted of blood. Every receptor here comes from a woman aged 70-85 years in good health. The CDR3 runs from the conserved cysteine through the conserved F or W. The D gene is left open where the match is weak. Expanded clones get a size class; other rows say once, few or many, or leave the size out.

V gene: TRBV11-2; clone size: -; CDR3 length: 17; J gene: TRBJ2-3; D gene: -; CDR3 protein: CASSLEVWGEDTDTQYF; CDR3 DNA: TGTGCCAGCAGCTTAGAGGTCTGGGGTGAGGACACAGATACGCAGTATTTT
V gene: TRBV20-1; clone size: -; CDR3 length: 15; J gene: TRBJ2-7; D gene: TRBD2; CDR3 protein: CSARDPAGGPFEQYF; CDR3 DNA: TGCAGTGCTAGAGATCCAGCGGGAGGGCCGTTCGAGCAGTACTTC
V gene: TRBV3-1; clone size: few; CDR3 length: 14; J gene: TRBJ2-7; D gene: -; CDR3 protein: CASSQATKSYEQYF; CDR3 DNA: TGTGCCAGCAGCCAAGCTACGAAGTCCTACGAGCAGTACTTC
V gene: TRBV20-1; clone size: -; CDR3 length: 14; J gene: TRBJ2-1; D gene: -; CDR3 protein: CSAGGGQIYNEQFF; CDR3 DNA: TGCAGTGCGGGAGGCGGGCAAATCTACAATGAGCAGTTCTTC
V gene: TRBV5-5; clone size: few; CDR3 length: 16; J gene: TRBJ2-6; D gene: -; CDR3 protein: CASSSRGSSGANVLTF; CDR3 DNA: TGTGCCAGCAGTTCTAGGGGGAGCTCTGGGGCCAACGTCCTGACTTTC
V gene: TRBV3-1; clone size: few; CDR3 length: 13; J gene: TRBJ1-6; D gene: -; CDR3 protein: CASSQRNNSPLHF; CDR3 DNA: TGTGCCAGCAGCCAACGAAATAATTCACCCCTCCACTTT
V gene: TRBV14; clone size: -; CDR3 length: 13; J gene: TRBJ2-5; D gene: -; CDR3 protein: CASSQDFFETQYF; CDR3 DNA: TGTGCCAGCAGCCAAGATTTTTTCGAGACCCAGTACTTC
V gene: TRBV2; clone size: few; CDR3 length: 15; J gene: TRBJ1-6; D gene: TRBD1; CDR3 protein: CASSESEGASSPLHF; CDR3 DNA: TGTGCCAGCAGTGAAAGCGAGGGGGCCTCTTCACCCCTCCACTTT
V gene: TRBV20-1; clone size: -; CDR3 length: 16; J gene: TRBJ2-5; D gene: -; CDR3 protein: CSARATQLGLQETQYF; CDR3 DNA: TGCAGTGCTAGAGCAACTCAACTAGGTCTACAAGAGACCCAGTACTTC
V gene: TRBV12-3/TRBV12-4; clone size: once; CDR3 length: 16; J gene: TRBJ2-5; D gene: -; CDR3 protein: CASSPPRAGRSETQYF; CDR3 DNA: TGTGCCAGCAGTCCCCCCCGGGCGGGACGGTCAGAGACCCAGTACTTC
V gene: TRBV29-1; clone size: -; CDR3 length: 14; J gene: TRBJ2-6; D gene: -; CDR3 protein: CSVFSRQGANVLTF; CDR3 DNA: TGCAGCGTTTTTTCCCGACAGGGGGCCAACGTCCTGACTTTC
V gene: TRBV28; clone size: -; CDR3 length: 16; J gene: TRBJ1-2; D gene: TRBD1; CDR3 protein: CASSSSGGGLAYGYTF; CDR3 DNA: TGTGCCAGCAGTTCCTCGGGAGGGGGCCTCGCCTACGGCTACACCTTC
V gene: TRBV28; clone size: -; CDR3 length: 13; J gene: TRBJ1-2; D gene: -; CDR3 protein: CASSSSGVRGYTF; CDR3 DNA: TGTGCCAGCAGTTCTTCAGGGGTCAGGGGCTACACCTTC
V gene: TRBV7-2; clone size: many; CDR3 length: 15; J gene: TRBJ1-6; D gene: TRBD1; CDR3 protein: CASSPGTGSNSPLHF; CDR3 DNA: TGTGCCAGCAGCCCTGGGACAGGGAGTAATTCACCCCTCCACTTT
V gene: TRBV2; clone size: -; CDR3 length: 15; J gene: TRBJ2-3; D gene: TRBD2; CDR3 protein: CASSEASGRRNTQYF; CDR3 DNA: TGTGCCAGCAGTGAGGCTAGCGGGAGGAGGAATACGCAGTATTTT
V gene: TRBV27; clone size: -; CDR3 length: 17; J gene: TRBJ2-7; D gene: TRBD1; CDR3 protein: CASSLRQGAKSSYEQYF; CDR3 DNA: TGTGCCAGCAGTTTGCGTCAGGGGGCAAAAAGCTCCTACGAGCAGTACTTC
V gene: TRBV6-2/TRBV6-3; clone size: -; CDR3 length: 15; J gene: TRBJ2-3; D gene: -; CDR3 protein: CASSYAASVPDTQYF; CDR3 DNA: TGTGCCAGCAGTTACGCGGCTAGCGTCCCAGATACGCAGTATTTT
V gene: TRBV14; clone size: -; CDR3 length: 14; J gene: TRBJ1-1; D gene: TRBD1; CDR3 protein: CASSTGTGPPEAFF; CDR3 DNA: TGTGCCAGCAGTACAGGGACAGGCCCTCCTGAAGCTTTCTTT
V gene: TRBV7-9; clone size: -; CDR3 length: 15; J gene: TRBJ2-7; D gene: -; CDR3 protein: CASTWGAGEAYEQYF; CDR3 DNA: TGTGCCAGCACCTGGGGGGCCGGTGAGGCCTACGAGCAGTACTTC
V gene: TRBV10-2; clone size: -; CDR3 length: 11; J gene: TRBJ2-5; D gene: -; CDR3 protein: CASSEGVDRFF; CDR3 DNA: TGCGCCAGCAGTGAGGGGGTCGACCGGTTCTTC
V gene: TRBV12-3/TRBV12-4; clone size: few; CDR3 length: 14; J gene: TRBJ1-5; D gene: -; CDR3 protein: CASSSAGRSQPQHF; CDR3 DNA: TGTGCCAGCAGCTCGGCGGGGCGCAGTCAGCCCCAGCATTTT
V gene: TRBV6-5; clone size: -; CDR3 length: 14; J gene: TRBJ2-1; D gene: TRBD2; CDR3 protein: CASSTLAVGNEQFF; CDR3 DNA: TGTGCCAGCAGCACACTAGCGGTCGGAAATGAGCAGTTCTTC
V gene: TRBV29-1; clone size: many; CDR3 length: 12; J gene: TRBJ2-3; D gene: -; CDR3 protein: CSVELGKDTQYF; CDR3 DNA: TGCAGCGTTGAGTTGGGGAAAGATACGCAGTATTTT
V gene: TRBV5-1; clone size: -; CDR3 length: 13; J gene: TRBJ2-1; D gene: TRBD2; CDR3 protein: CASSLGGENEQFF; CDR3 DNA: TGTGCCAGCAGCTTGGGGGGGGAAAATGAGCAGTTCTTC
V gene: TRBV7-2; clone size: -; CDR3 length: 15; J gene: TRBJ2-1; D gene: -; CDR3 protein: CANTPTDRAYNEQFF; CDR3 DNA: TGTGCCAACACTCCGACTGATCGGGCCTACAATGAGCAGTTCTTC
V gene: TRBV7-2; clone size: few; CDR3 length: 16; J gene: TRBJ2-5; D gene: TRBD2; CDR3 protein: CASSARQGLAGETQYF; CDR3 DNA: TGTGCCAGCAGCGCGAGACAGGGACTAGCTGGAGAGACCCAGTACTTC
V gene: TRBV20-1; clone size: -; CDR3 length: 15; J gene: TRBJ2-1; D gene: -; CDR3 protein: CSATPGRRPSNEQFF; CDR3 DNA: TGCAGTGCTACACCAGGGAGACGCCCGAGCAATGAGCAGTTCTTC
V gene: TRBV28; clone size: few; CDR3 length: 15; J gene: TRBJ2-7; D gene: TRBD1; CDR3 protein: CASIMVGTGSYEQYF; CDR3 DNA: TGTGCCAGCATTATGGTGGGGACAGGATCATACGAGCAGTACTTC
V gene: TRBV7-3; clone size: -; CDR3 length: 12; J gene: TRBJ2-3; D gene: -; CDR3 protein: CASTVNQGTQYF; CDR3 DNA: TGTGCCAGCACGGTGAACCAGGGTACGCAGTATTTT
V gene: TRBV24-1; clone size: -; CDR3 length: 13; J gene: TRBJ2-5; D gene: TRBD2; CDR3 protein: CATSPAGRETQYF; CDR3 DNA: TGTGCCACCAGCCCAGCGGGACGAGAGACCCAGTACTTC
V gene: TRBV6-1; clone size: -; CDR3 length: 15; J gene: TRBJ2-2; D gene: -; CDR3 protein: CASSEMDGNTGELFF; CDR3 DNA: TGTGCCAGCAGTGAAATGGACGGGAACACCGGGGAGCTGTTTTTT
V gene: TRBV5-1; clone size: -; CDR3 length: 17; J gene: TRBJ2-1; D gene: TRBD2; CDR3 protein: CASSWNRLAGGPNEQFF; CDR3 DNA: TGCGCCAGCAGCTGGAACCGACTAGCGGGAGGGCCTAATGAGCAGTTCTTC
V gene: TRBV2; clone size: -; CDR3 length: 14; J gene: TRBJ2-7; D gene: -; CDR3 protein: CASSDWVANYEQYF; CDR3 DNA: TGTGCCAGCAGTGATTGGGTAGCGAACTACGAGCAGTACTTC
V gene: TRBV7-2; clone size: -; CDR3 length: 18; J gene: TRBJ2-3; D gene: TRBD2; CDR3 protein: CASSLEPAGLAGTDTQYF; CDR3 DNA: TGTGCCAGCAGCTTAGAGCCCGCGGGACTAGCAGGGACAGATACGCAGTATTTT
V gene: TRBV4-2; clone size: many; CDR3 length: 14; J gene: TRBJ2-7; D gene: -; CDR3 protein: CASSQDLGGSEQYF; CDR3 DNA: TGTGCCAGCAGCCAAGACCTAGGCGGATCCGAGCAGTACTTC
V gene: TRBV7-2; clone size: few; CDR3 length: 12; J gene: TRBJ2-3; D gene: -; CDR3 protein: CASRGITDTQYF; CDR3 DNA: TGTGCCAGCAGAGGGATCACAGATACGCAGTATTTT
V gene: TRBV5-1; clone size: -; CDR3 length: 15; J gene: TRBJ2-5; D gene: -; CDR3 protein: CASSLAGRGGETQYF; CDR3 DNA: TGCGCCAGCAGCTTGGCCGGCAGGGGCGGGGAGACCCAGTACTTC
V gene: TRBV7-9; clone size: -; CDR3 length: 13; J gene: TRBJ1-1; D gene: -; CDR3 protein: CASSFPGATEAFF; CDR3 DNA: TGTGCCAGCAGCTTTCCGGGGGCCACTGAAGCTTTCTTT
V gene: TRBV2; clone size: few; CDR3 length: 11; J gene: TRBJ1-4; D gene: -; CDR3 protein: CASSTREKLFF; CDR3 DNA: TGTGCCAGCAGTACAAGGGAAAAACTGTTTTTT
V gene: TRBV20-1; clone size: -; CDR3 length: 13; J gene: TRBJ2-7; D gene: -; CDR3 protein: CSAGDLGFYEQYF; CDR3 DNA: TGCAGTGCTGGCGACTTGGGGTTTTACGAGCAGTACTTC
V gene: TRBV15; clone size: -; CDR3 length: 18; J gene: TRBJ2-5; D gene: -; CDR3 protein: CATSRFDLGAGGEETQYF; CDR3 DNA: TGTGCCACCAGCCGATTTGACCTTGGTGCTGGCGGGGAAGAGACCCAGTACTTC
V gene: TRBV28; clone size: few; CDR3 length: 16; J gene: TRBJ2-6; D gene: -; CDR3 protein: CASSSEGTKKLNVLTF; CDR3 DNA: TGTGCCAGCAGTTCGGAGGGCACGAAGAAGCTCAACGTCCTGACTTTC
V gene: TRBV14; clone size: -; CDR3 length: 16; J gene: TRBJ2-5; D gene: -; CDR3 protein: CASSQDGGTTRETQYF; CDR3 DNA: TGTGCCAGCAGCCAAGATGGAGGGACCACCCGAGAGACCCAGTACTTC
V gene: TRBV12-3/TRBV12-4; clone size: -; CDR3 length: 17; J gene: TRBJ2-7; D gene: TRBD2; CDR3 protein: CASSFGDAAGPPSEQYF; CDR3 DNA: TGTGCCAGCAGTTTCGGTGACGCAGCGGGACCCCCCTCCGAGCAGTACTTC
V gene: TRBV29-1; clone size: many; CDR3 length: 15; J gene: TRBJ2-5; D gene: -; CDR3 protein: CSVLRKGESWETQYF; CDR3 DNA: TGCAGCGTACTCCGAAAGGGGGAGAGCTGGGAGACCCAGTACTTC
V gene: TRBV15; clone size: -; CDR3 length: 14; J gene: TRBJ2-7; D gene: TRBD1; CDR3 protein: CATSKGQNFYEQYF; CDR3 DNA: TGTGCCACCAGCAAGGGACAGAACTTTTACGAGCAGTACTTC
V gene: TRBV20-1; clone size: -; CDR3 length: 11; J gene: TRBJ1-2; D gene: -; CDR3 protein: CSAGANYGYTF; CDR3 DNA: TGCAGTGCCGGGGCAAACTATGGCTACACCTTC
V gene: TRBV6-4; clone size: few; CDR3 length: 13; J gene: TRBJ1-2; D gene: -; CDR3 protein: CASSDPGGYGYTF; CDR3 DNA: TGTGCCAGCAGTGACCCCGGCGGCTATGGCTACACCTTC